This T cell receptor beta chain appears in the sequencing data of a study of T cell changes during pregnancy in multiple sclerosis. Assay used: immunoSEQ multiplex PCR; TCRdb lists only in-frame clones, some missing. The table includes tens of thousands of clones, 91% detected once. This CDR3 region has 16 residues. The V gene's germline CDR1 is GTSNPN and CDR2 SVGIG (reference sequence). V lost 0 bases and J 4 bases, leaving 16 bases between the germline ends. The sequence came from a female donor with multiple sclerosis, enrolled in a pregnancy study. Here the sequenced sample was CD8+ T cells from peripheral blood mononuclear cells, taken in the second trimester of pregnancy. The rearrangement uses TRBV30 and TRBJ1-3, with D uncertain. This CDR3 reads CAWSVPEQNMGNTIYF. The CDR3 DNA is TGTGCCTGGAGTGTACCGGAACAGAACATGGGAAACACCATATATTTT.